One TCR beta chain is described in this entry. Its antigen is currently not known. Base qualities are not recorded, but no much larger clone differs from it by a single base. The sample belongs to a study of blood T cell repertoires in COVID-19 (dated by TCRdb to 2018 to 2021). About the investigation overall: Samples covering the acute and convalescent phases of COVID-19 were provided by collaborators in the United States, Italy and Spain. Where HLA class I and class II types were available, the types were taken from metadata supplied by the sample provider, not from assay-based typing. The dataset comprised deeply sampled blood TCRbeta repertoires from subjects exposed to, actively infected with, or recovered from COVID-19. The samples were drawn from two sources: the first 160 participants of the ongoing ImmuneRACE study, and 1,000 to 1,500 subjects contributed by 6 global collaborators. The prospective study material was composed of cDNA or gDNA derived from T cells, B-cell-depleted T cells, or PBMCs. Sample metadata almost always included a de-identified subject ID, COVID-19 status, age in years and sex. The repertoires were made available in a free public database intended to serve as a resource for research on the immune response to SARS-CoV-2.

TCRbeta CDR3 regions were amplified from genomic DNA by means of the immunoSEQ Assay, a bias-controlled multiplex PCR. Per the original workflow: Within the assay, amplification of reference gene primers was used to estimate how many nucleated cells each sample contained. To quantify the absolute abundance of each unique TCRbeta CDR3 rearrangement, sequence reads were collapsed and filtered. For each sample, productive Simpson clonality was calculated as the square root of Simpson's diversity index across productive rearrangements. TCRdb took over this immuneACCESS table, retaining in-frame rearrangements with V and J assigned. Such tables are incomplete; in checked studies, under half of the missing clones stem from an unresolved V gene, and the remainder is unexplained. Clone size and V and J calls were adopted from that table, with D and trimming inferred from the DNA. The sample yields 210,000 or so clones; 86% were counted once. The ten largest clonotypes hold roughly 2.2% of the sample.

The cysteine opens and the phenylalanine closes a CDR3 of 17 amino acids. The sequence is cut down to CDR3 DNA, 51 bases in frame from base 1. The germline V gene gives CDR1 as LGHNA and CDR2 as YSLEER. V and J lose 1 base and 0 bases, and a span of 14 bases separates them. Study-wide conclusions, independent of this receptor: The amount of clinical and demographic metadata varied by source and participant and was provided uncurated.

Whole blood was collected in K2EDTA tubes by collaborating institutions according to the institutions' own protocols. For TCRbeta analysis, collaborators shipped samples as frozen whole blood, isolated PBMCs, or DNA extracted from either of those sample types. This TCR was recovered from a woman aged 45 to 65 with acute or convalescent COVID-19. The V gene is TRBV4-3 and the J gene is TRBJ2-3; the D region possibly corresponds to TRBD2 (6 bases align). The sequenced sample was peripheral blood. The bases are TGCGCCAGCAGCCAAGTTAGTACCGGGACTAGCACAGATACGCAGTATTTT. It translates to CASSQVSTGTSTDTQYF.